This is a list of T cell receptor beta chains from one sample in a study of CD8 T cells in ankylosing spondylitis. MiXCR, applied by TCRdb to the 5' RACE reads, yields one record per CDR3 protein. The sample shows fewer than 400,000 distinct CDR3 sequences, roughly 8% of them seen only once. The source material was blood, either unsorted or a sorted T cell fraction (not recorded which). The receptor set was obtained from a male donor with ankylosing spondylitis. Both conserved end residues are part of each CDR3. D genes are given only for firm matches. Clone sizes are given selectively: once, few, many, or a class where the clone is expanded.

d_call	v_call	clone_size	j_call	cdr3_nt	cdr3_aa
NA	TRBV6-1	few	TRBJ2-7	TGTGCCAGCAAGCGGACGGCAGCCTCCTACGAGCAGTACTTC	CASKRTAASYEQYF
NA	TRBV29-1	NA	TRBJ2-5	TGCAGCGCTACCTTGATGGGGCAAGAGACCCAGTACTTC	CSATLMGQETQYF
NA	TRBV6-4	NA	TRBJ2-1	TGTGCCAGCAGTGACTCGGGTAGCGGAGCCTACAATGAGCAGTTCTTC	CASSDSGSGAYNEQFF
TRBD1	TRBV29-1	few	TRBJ1-3	TGCAGCGTTCAACAGGGACAGCGGATCCCCGGAAACACCATATATTTT	CSVQQGQRIPGNTIYF
NA	TRBV29-1	NA	TRBJ2-5	TGCAGCGTTGATGAGGGCGGCGTGGGGACCCAGTACTTC	CSVDEGGVGTQYF
NA	TRBV7-3	few	TRBJ2-2	TGTGCCAGCAGCTTAATTCCAGCTACGAACACCGGGGAGCTGTTTTTT	CASSLIPATNTGELFF
TRBD1	TRBV7-9	NA	TRBJ2-3	TGTGCCAGCATCGGACAGGGTGGTACGCAGTATTTT	CASIGQGGTQYF
NA	TRBV7-3	NA	TRBJ2-3	TGTGCCAGTGCGACCGGAGGGCCGGGGACAGATACGCAGTATTTT	CASATGGPGTDTQYF
NA	TRBV18	few	TRBJ1-1	TGTGCCAGCTCGGAGGGGGGGGCGCTCACTGAAGCTTTCTTT	CASSEGGALTEAFF
NA	TRBV15	few	TRBJ2-3	TGTGCCACCAGCAGAGATGAGGCTAGTGGTACGCAGTATTTT	CATSRDEASGTQYF
NA	TRBV28	NA	TRBJ1-5	TGTGCCAGCAGCCGTACAGCCCAGCCCCAGCATTTT	CASSRTAQPQHF
NA	TRBV18	few	TRBJ2-1	TGTGCCAGCTCAGCCACAGGACTCGGGGGTGAGCAGTTCTTC	CASSATGLGGEQFF
NA	TRBV28	few	TRBJ2-6	TGTGCCAGCAGCCAGACCTCAGGGGCCAACGTCCTGACTTTC	CASSQTSGANVLTF
TRBD1	TRBV5-6	few	TRBJ1-4	TGTGCCAGCAGCCCGAGGACAGGAAATAATGAAAAACTGTTTTTT	CASSPRTGNNEKLFF
NA	TRBV18	many	TRBJ1-5	TGTGCCAGCTCACCATCGGCAGGGGAGGGTCAGCCCCAGCATTTT	CASSPSAGEGQPQHF
NA	TRBV6-5	many	TRBJ1-6	TGTGCCAGCAGTTACTCGGCTATTTGGTCCTATAATTCACCCCTCCACTTT	CASSYSAIWSYNSPLHF
NA	TRBV7-9	NA	TRBJ1-1	TGTGCCAGCAGCTTAGGGGTAGAGAACACTGAAGCTTTCTTT	CASSLGVENTEAFF
NA	TRBV27	few	TRBJ2-1	TGTGCCAGCAGTCCGCAGGGGCCCCGATTTAATGAGCAGTTCTTC	CASSPQGPRFNEQFF
TRBD1	TRBV19	NA	TRBJ1-2	TGTGCCAGTAGGAACTCCGGGACAGAATCCTGGGCCTTC	CASRNSGTESWAF
NA	TRBV5-1	NA	TRBJ2-7	TGCGCCAGCAGCCGATTTCCCCGATTAGGGGCTAACTACGAGCAGTACTTC	CASSRFPRLGANYEQYF
TRBD2	TRBV12-3/TRBV12-4	NA	TRBJ2-7	TGTGCCAGCAGTCCGTCATCTGGACTAGCGGGCAGACAGGAGTGGAACGAGCAGTACTTC	CASSPSSGLAGRQEWNEQYF
NA	TRBV12-3/TRBV12-4	many	TRBJ2-7	TGTGCCAGCAGTTCGGCGGGGTACGAGCAGTACTTC	CASSSAGYEQYF
TRBD2	TRBV7-2	NA	TRBJ2-5	TGTGCCAGCAGCTTTGCGGGAGAAGAGACCCAGTACTTC	CASSFAGEETQYF
NA	TRBV2	NA	TRBJ2-7	TGTGCCAGCAGAAACGGAAGACTAGTTTTATACGAGCAGTACTTC	CASRNGRLVLYEQYF
TRBD1	TRBV9	many	TRBJ1-1	TGTGCCAGCAGCGTAACAGGGGGCGGGAACACTGAAGCTTTCTTT	CASSVTGGGNTEAFF
NA	TRBV10-3	NA	TRBJ2-1	TGTGCCATCAGTGTGACGGGGACTGGGCCCTACAATGAGCAGTTCTTC	CAISVTGTGPYNEQFF
NA	TRBV5-1	few	TRBJ1-1	TGCGCCAGCAGCCCTGGGGGCTTTATCACTGAAGCTTTCTTT	CASSPGGFITEAFF
NA	TRBV29-1	few	TRBJ2-1	TGCAGCGTTGCTCCCCCCCCTTATCTTAATGAGCAGTTCTTC	CSVAPPPYLNEQFF
TRBD2	TRBV12-3/TRBV12-4	many	TRBJ2-1	TGTGCCAGCAGTTTCGTTCTAGCGGAAGGGGAGCAGTTCTTC	CASSFVLAEGEQFF
NA	TRBV4-3	many	TRBJ2-7	TGCGCCAGCAGCCCAGTCTTGGGGAATGGGGCAGCCGAGCAGTACTTC	CASSPVLGNGAAEQYF
NA	TRBV29-1	many	TRBJ2-2	TGCAGCGTTGCCCTCGGTGGGACCGGGGAGCTGTTTTTT	CSVALGGTGELFF
TRBD2	TRBV3-1	NA	TRBJ2-3	TGTGCCAGCACCCCTTTCGCGGGGGTTAGCACAGATACGCAGTATTTT	CASTPFAGVSTDTQYF
TRBD1	TRBV19	few	TRBJ1-6	TGTGCCAGTAGTATGGACAGGGGTAGGGATTCACCCCTCCACTTT	CASSMDRGRDSPLHF
TRBD2	TRBV7-2	few	TRBJ2-3	TGTGCCAGCAGTTCGGGACTAGCCGGGATACCAGATACGCAGTATTTT	CASSSGLAGIPDTQYF
NA	TRBV27	NA	TRBJ1-1	TGTGCCAGCAGTCCCTACGGTAGGGCTCGGAACACTGAAGCTTTCTTT	CASSPYGRARNTEAFF
TRBD2	TRBV9	many	TRBJ2-1	TGTGCCAGCAACCCCGGGACTAGCGGGGGGGCCTCTCGGAATGAGCAGTTCTTC	CASNPGTSGGASRNEQFF
TRBD1	TRBV5-5	few	TRBJ1-6	TGTGCCAGCAGCAGACCGGACAGGCCCTTGAATTCACCCCTCCACTTT	CASSRPDRPLNSPLHF
TRBD1	TRBV18	many	TRBJ2-1	TGTGCCAGCTCACCAAGCCTTACTCCCGACAGGGGTCGTAACAATGAGCAGTTCTTC	CASSPSLTPDRGRNNEQFF
NA	TRBV4-2	many	TRBJ2-7	TGTGCCAGCAGCCGTATAGCGGCTGGGAACGAGCAGTACTTC	CASSRIAAGNEQYF
NA	TRBV7-2	NA	TRBJ2-1	TGTGCCAGCAGTTTTAAAGTTCCGGCCTACAATGAGCAGTTCTTC	CASSFKVPAYNEQFF
TRBD1	TRBV4-1	few	TRBJ1-3	TGCGCCAGCAGCCAAGTTGCATACGGGACAGGGGGAATTGGAAACACCATATATTTT	CASSQVAYGTGGIGNTIYF
NA	TRBV29-1	many	TRBJ2-3	TGCAGCGTTGGTTCCGGGGCCAATGTAAATACAGATACGCAGTATTTT	CSVGSGANVNTDTQYF
NA	TRBV20-1	NA	TRBJ1-6	TGCAGTGCTAGCTACAGGTGTTCACCCCTCCACTTT	CSASYRCSPLHF
TRBD2	TRBV5-1	many	TRBJ2-1	TGCGCCAGCAGCCTCTTTGGGCGGGAGGCCTCCTACAATGAGCAGTTCTTC	CASSLFGREASYNEQFF
NA	TRBV11-2	many	TRBJ1-6	TGTGCCAGCAGCTTAGATACGTGGTCACCCCTCCACTTT	CASSLDTWSPLHF
TRBD1	TRBV3-1	many	TRBJ2-1	TGTGCCAGCAGCCTTCGACAGGGGGCTCTTCGAACTAGGGCCTACAATGAGCAGTTCTTC	CASSLRQGALRTRAYNEQFF
NA	TRBV20-1	few	TRBJ1-3	TGCAGTGCTAGCCCCTCAGACAGAACCTCTGGAAACACCATATATTTT	CSASPSDRTSGNTIYF
NA	TRBV29-1	many	TRBJ1-4	TGCAGCGGGGGCGTAGCAACTAATGAAAAACTGTTTTTT	CSGGVATNEKLFF
NA	TRBV12-3/TRBV12-4	NA	TRBJ1-5	TGTGCCAGCATCCCGCCCCGGCGAAACAATCAGCCCCAGCATTTT	CASIPPRRNNQPQHF
NA	TRBV6-2/TRBV6-3	few	TRBJ2-4	TGTGCCAGCACCGACGGGGGACCAAAAAACATTCAGTACTTC	CASTDGGPKNIQYF
NA	TRBV7-3	few	TRBJ1-1	TGTGCCAGCAGCCCGATGGTTGGGAGCTCCCGAGCTTTCTTT	CASSPMVGSSRAFF
TRBD1	TRBV5-6	few	TRBJ1-5	TGTGCCAGCAGCACGGACAGGGGACTCAATCAGCCCCAGCATTTT	CASSTDRGLNQPQHF
NA	TRBV5-1	few	TRBJ2-5	TGCGCCAGCAGCTTGAAGTTCACATCCTCCGCCCAAGAGACCCAGTACTTC	CASSLKFTSSAQETQYF